Each of the 5 T cell receptor beta chains below was sequenced from the same sample in a study of cytotoxic CD8 clonotypes in ibrutinib-treated CLL. Method: immunoSEQ multiplex PCR; TCRdb's copy keeps in-frame clones and lacks some. Among just over 65,000 clones listed, 68% were seen once. Sequencing was performed on PBMCs, taken after 12 months of ibrutinib treatment. The receptors derive from a human donor with chronic lymphocytic leukemia.

This rearrangement joins TRBV13 to TRBJ2-7, with D maybe TRBD1 (5 bases). This CDR3 spans 15 amino acids. Deletions cut 0 bases from V and 1 base from J, with 10 bases between. Germline CDR1 reads PRHDT; CDR2 reads FYEKMQ (reference sequence). The chain's CDR3 is CASSLGTGRSYEQYF. The CDR3 coding sequence is TGTGCCAGCAGCTTAGGCACAGGTCGGTCCTACGAGCAGTACTTC.

This chain joins TRBV5-5 and TRBJ1-1, with TRBD1 matching over 10 bases. The CDR3 loop spans 14 amino acids. The junction had 1 base not matched to a gene; V was cut back by 0 bases and J by 5 bases. Germline CDR1 and CDR2: SGHKS and YYEKEE (reference sequence). In DNA form, the CDR3 reads TGTGCCAGCAGCTTGGGACAGGGGGCTACTGAAGCTTTCTTT. This sequence encodes CASSLGQGATEAFF.

The V gene is TRBV6-1, the J gene TRBJ2-7; D is unclear. V shed 2 bases and J shed 3 bases, with 11 bases lying between them. Germline CDR1 reads MNHNS; CDR2 reads SASEGT. This CDR3 has 14 residues. The CDR3: CASSETARIYEQYF. The CDR3 nucleotides read TGTGCCAGCAGTGAAACGGCACGGATCTACGAGCAGTACTTC.

V is TRBV6-6 and J is TRBJ2-2; 9 bases map to TRBD1. Trimming removed 6 bases from V and 7 bases from J; junction bases left unmatched: 9. CDR1 and CDR2 from the germline V gene are MNHNY and SVGAGI (reference sequence). The CDR3 runs to 15 residues. CDR3 amino acids: CASSTYRGRIGELFF. The DNA of the CDR3 is TGTGCCAGCAGCACCTACAGGGGGCGTATCGGGGAGCTGTTTTTT.

The gene calls are TRBV2 and TRBJ2-1, with 10 bases matching TRBD2. The V gene's germline CDR1 is SNHLY and CDR2 FYNNEI. V shed 4 bases, J shed 5 bases, and the junction held 2 bases outside the gene matches. The CDR3 loop spans 14 amino acids. This CDR3 reads CASSGLAGDNEQFF. In DNA form, the CDR3 reads TGTGCCAGCAGTGGACTAGCGGGTGACAATGAGCAGTTCTTC.